This T cell receptor beta chain was recovered during a study of cytomegalovirus exposure and HLA in healthy donors. Overall study results and limits: Reports indicate that TCR beta sequences accurately predicted the HLA-A and HLA-B alleles of most subjects.

Turning to this clone: Its specificity is not known.

PCR used 60 Vbeta primers and 13 Jbeta primers. TCRdb's table, derived via immunoSEQ multiplex PCR, lists solely in-frame clones and lacks some. The top ten clones hold over 4% of a sample with approximately 95,000 clones, about 81% of them seen once. The source is a woman aged 40 to 50 in good health and CMV-seropositive. Sequencing was done on a sample of PBMCs.

This CDR3 is CAWSGGQGTDTQYF. Written as DNA, the CDR3 is TGTGCCTGGAGTGGGGGACAGGGCACAGATACGCAGTATTTT. This chain joins TRBV30 and TRBJ2-3; 8 bases are a match to TRBD1. CDR1 and CDR2 (germline): GTSNPN, SVGIG (reference sequence). The J segment lost 1 base and the V segment lost 1 base, leaving 1 base of the junction unmatched. This CDR3 has 14 amino acids. The full variable domain, completed using reference TRBV30 and TRBJ2-3, is SQTIHQWPATLVQPVGSPLSLECTVEGTSNPNLYWYRQAAGRGLQLLFYSVGIGQISSEVPQNLSASRPQDRQFILSSKKLLLSDSGFYLCAWSGGQGTDTQYFGPGTRLTVL.